This T cell receptor (beta chain) was profiled in a study of CD8 T cells in Susac syndrome (dated by TCRdb to between 2018 and 2021). About the full investigation: Repertoire sequencing was used to test whether CD8+ T cell activation and differentiation in Susac syndrome was antigen driven. Clonality of the CD8+ T cell repertoire was compared between over 10 healthy donors, roughly 14 Susac syndrome patients and under 19 multiple sclerosis patients.

Remarks on this clonotype: Its binding antigen is unknown. Within one base of it there is no much larger clone, and no base qualities were kept.

RNA was extracted using the RNeasy kit, and about 0.45 to 1 microgram was reverse transcribed with random hexamers. The immunoSEQ multiplex PCR assay, which covers 54 Vbeta and 13 Jbeta segments, was used to amplify TCR beta CDR3 regions. PCR amplification bias was corrected by using a synthetic template baseline for primer optimization and computational correction. In the source study's methods: Reads were annotated to V, D and J genes according to IMGT and were analyzed with immunoSEQ Analyzer, with only productive sequences retained. Clonality was calculated as one minus the Shannon entropy normalized by log2 of the number of productive unique sequences. Public and private clones were assessed among the 100 most prevalent clones of each patient and control. A clone was defined as Susac-specific if it was absent from the healthy and MS cohorts, from about 1,100 published viral clones and from other ImmuneACCESS disease sequences. TCRdb itself trimmed the public reads at Q25 with fastp, ran MiXCR and retained productive beta chains. Each CDR3 protein gets just one entry, which takes the most common genes and DNA from the rows behind it. These V and J calls are TCRdb output, not the study's own analysis. In all, the sample holds about 130,000 distinct CDR3 sequences, and 80% of those were seen once. Around 0.51% of the sample rests with the top ten.

Peripheral blood CD8+ and CD4+ T cells from healthy donors, Susac syndrome patients and multiple sclerosis patients were profiled using high-throughput TCR beta sequencing. The multiple sclerosis controls were treatment-naive patients who had stable or active relapsing-remitting disease and met the revised McDonald criteria. CD8+ TEMRA cells were enriched by FACS, while bulk CD8+ and CD4+ T cells were purified by magnetic negative isolation. Blood was drawn into EDTA tubes, processed within 24 hours, and PBMCs were isolated by density gradient centrifugation. PBMCs destined for TCR sequencing were cryopreserved in liquid nitrogen and later thawed in a 37 °C water bath. The sorted or isolated CD4+, CD8+ and CD8+ TEMRA cells reached a purity of at least 90%. General findings and caveats noted by the study authors: The TCR sequencing and HLA analysis was acknowledged to have included a relatively small number of individuals.

The clonotype was recovered from a human donor with multiple sclerosis. The sequenced material came from CD8+ T cells from PBMCs.

The CDR3 reads as follows: CASSFPPGQDEKLFF. In nucleotide form, the sequence is TGTGCCAGCAGCTTCCCACCGGGACAGGATGAAAAACTGTTTTTT. The V gene is TRBV5-5 and the J gene is TRBJ1-4, with 8 junctional bases fitting TRBD1. CDR1 is given as SGHKS and CDR2 as YYEKEE, both from the germline V gene (reference sequence). The CDR3 measures 15 amino acids from cysteine to phenylalanine. CDR3 DNA is the only sequence kept; it has 45 bases, read in frame from the first base. The junction shows trimming of 2 bases on V and 6 bases on J, and the gene matches do not reach 6 bases of it.